Listed here is a single T cell receptor beta chain. Its antigen is currently unknown. Peripheral blood, around 9.4 milliliters per donor, was collected. The sample originates from a study of blood T cells in healthy people across ages. The overall study: T cells yielded about one barcoded beta molecule per two cells through template switching.

General observations from the study: Age brought a roughly linear fall in TCR beta diversity measured per million T cells.

V lost 5 bases to trimming and J lost 5 bases, with 11 bases between them. The CDR3 totals 13 residues. Germline V lookup: CDR1 SGHVS, CDR2 FNYEAQ. Combining a sample-barcoded 5' primer with a J-beta primer mix, a second PCR ran for roughly 6 to 12 cycles. Each of the cDNA molecules was tagged by a template-switch adaptor with 12 random nucleotides. MiXCR was run by TCRdb on the 5' RACE reads, yielding one entry per CDR3 protein. Found here are approximately 1.5 million distinct CDR3 sequences, roughly 32% of them singletons; the top ten hold 11%. The chain has TRBV7-6 and TRBJ2-3, with D uncertain. Input material: blood. This TCR came from a young woman in good health. Here the CDR3 reads CASSEMWGDTQYF. The CDR3 nucleotides are TGTGCCAGCAGCGAAATGTGGGGAGATACGCAGTATTTT.